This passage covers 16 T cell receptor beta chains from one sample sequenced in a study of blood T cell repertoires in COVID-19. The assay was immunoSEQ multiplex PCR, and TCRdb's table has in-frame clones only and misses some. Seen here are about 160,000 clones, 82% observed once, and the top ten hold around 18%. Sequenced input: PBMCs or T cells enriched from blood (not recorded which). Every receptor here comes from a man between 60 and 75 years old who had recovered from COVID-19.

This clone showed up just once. The CDR3 nucleotides are TGTGCCAGCCAAGAGGGACAGATAACAGATACGCAGTATTTT. It translates to CASQEGQITDTQYF. J is TRBJ2-3 and V is TRBV2; 7 nucleotides match TRBD1. There are 14 residues in the CDR3. Germline V gene sequence: CDR1 SNHLY, CDR2 FYNNEI. Trimming took 8 bases from V and 3 from J; bases not matched to a gene: 8.

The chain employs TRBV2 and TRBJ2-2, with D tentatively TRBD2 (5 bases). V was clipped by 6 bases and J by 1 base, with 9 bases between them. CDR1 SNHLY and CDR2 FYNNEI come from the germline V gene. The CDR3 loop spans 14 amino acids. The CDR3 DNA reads TGTGCCAGCAGCGAGGGCAGGAACACCGGGGAGCTGTTTTTT. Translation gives CASSEGRNTGELFF. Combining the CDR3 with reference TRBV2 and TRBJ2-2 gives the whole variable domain EPEVTQTPSHQVTQMGQEVILRCVPISNHLYFYWYRQILGQKVEFLVSFYNNEISEKSEIFDDQFSVERPDGSNFTLKIRSTKLEDSAMYFCASSEGRNTGELFFGEGSRLTVL.

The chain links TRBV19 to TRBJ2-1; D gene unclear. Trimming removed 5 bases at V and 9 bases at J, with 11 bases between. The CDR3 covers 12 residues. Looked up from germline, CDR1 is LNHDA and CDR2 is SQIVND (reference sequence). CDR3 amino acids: CASSYDKLEQFF. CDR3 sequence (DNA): TGTGCCAGTAGTTACGACAAACTTGAGCAGTTCTTC.

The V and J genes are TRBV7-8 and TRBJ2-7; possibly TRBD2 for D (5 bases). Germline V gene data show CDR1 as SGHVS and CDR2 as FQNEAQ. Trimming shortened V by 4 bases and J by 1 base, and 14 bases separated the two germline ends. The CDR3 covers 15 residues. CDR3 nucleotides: TGTGCCAGCAGCTCAAACCCGAGAGGGTCCTACGAGCAGTACTTC. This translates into CASSSNPRGSYEQYF.

CDR3 sequence: CATRRAGAKDTQYF. CDR3 in DNA: TGTGCCACCAGACGAGCGGGAGCTAAAGATACGCAGTATTTT. J is TRBJ2-3 and V is TRBV24-1, with 8 bases lining up with TRBD2. Germline loops: CDR1 KGHDR, CDR2 SFDVKD. V lost 7 bases, J lost 5 bases, and 7 bases stayed unmatched. This CDR3 is 14 amino acids long.

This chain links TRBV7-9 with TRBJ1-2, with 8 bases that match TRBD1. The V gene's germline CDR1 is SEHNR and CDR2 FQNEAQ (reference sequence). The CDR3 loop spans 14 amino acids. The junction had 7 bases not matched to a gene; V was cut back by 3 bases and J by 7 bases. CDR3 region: CASSLDRDQAGYTF. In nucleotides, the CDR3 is TGTGCCAGCAGCTTGGACAGGGATCAGGCTGGCTACACCTTC.

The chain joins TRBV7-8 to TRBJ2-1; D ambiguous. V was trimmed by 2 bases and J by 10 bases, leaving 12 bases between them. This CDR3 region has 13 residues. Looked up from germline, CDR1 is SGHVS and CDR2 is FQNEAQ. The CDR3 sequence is CASSLLRRWEQFF. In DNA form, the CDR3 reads TGTGCCAGCAGCTTACTTAGGAGATGGGAGCAGTTCTTC.

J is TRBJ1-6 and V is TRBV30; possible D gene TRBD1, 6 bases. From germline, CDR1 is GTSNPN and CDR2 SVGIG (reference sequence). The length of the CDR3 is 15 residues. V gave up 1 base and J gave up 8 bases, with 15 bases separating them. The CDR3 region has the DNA TGTGCCTGGAGTGCCAGACAGGTCGGGTATTCACCCCTCCACTTT. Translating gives CAWSARQVGYSPLHF.

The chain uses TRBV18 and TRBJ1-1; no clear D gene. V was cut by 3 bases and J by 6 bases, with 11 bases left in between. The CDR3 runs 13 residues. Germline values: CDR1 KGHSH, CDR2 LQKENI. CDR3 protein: CASSPGGRAEAFF. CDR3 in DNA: TGTGCCAGCTCACCGGGAGGGCGCGCTGAAGCTTTCTTT. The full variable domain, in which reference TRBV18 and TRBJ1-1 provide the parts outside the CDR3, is NAGVMQNPRHLVRRRGQEARLRCSPMKGHSHVYWYRQLPEEGLKFMVYLQKENIIDESGMPKERFSAEFPKEGPSILRIQQVVRGDSAAYFCASSPGGRAEAFFGQGTRLTVV.

CDR3 bases: TGTGCCAGCAGTTCTCTGATCAGTAGCGGGAGTAGAAATGAGCAGTTCTTC. Residues: CASSSLISSGSRNEQFF. The chain uses TRBV28 and TRBJ2-1; TRBD2 matches 9 bases. Trimming removed 4 bases from V and 7 bases from J; junction bases left unmatched: 14. This CDR3 contains 17 residues. The germline CDR1 and CDR2 sequences are MDHEN and SYDVKM.

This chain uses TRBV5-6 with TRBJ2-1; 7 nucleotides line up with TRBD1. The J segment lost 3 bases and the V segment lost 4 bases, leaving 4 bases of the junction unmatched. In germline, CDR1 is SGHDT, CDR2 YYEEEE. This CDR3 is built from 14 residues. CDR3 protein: CASSPGQIYNEQFF. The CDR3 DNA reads TGTGCCAGCAGCCCGGGACAGATCTACAATGAGCAGTTCTTC.

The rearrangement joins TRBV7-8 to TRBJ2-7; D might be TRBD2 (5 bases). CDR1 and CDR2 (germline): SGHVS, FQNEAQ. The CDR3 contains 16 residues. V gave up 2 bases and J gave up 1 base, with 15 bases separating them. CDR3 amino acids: CASSLYPRDQSYEQYF. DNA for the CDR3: TGTGCCAGCAGCTTATACCCCCGGGATCAATCCTACGAGCAGTACTTC.

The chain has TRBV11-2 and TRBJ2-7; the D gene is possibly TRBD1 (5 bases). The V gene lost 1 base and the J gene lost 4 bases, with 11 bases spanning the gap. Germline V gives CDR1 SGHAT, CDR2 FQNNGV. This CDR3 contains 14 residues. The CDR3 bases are TGTGCCAGCAGCTTAGTATTGCAGGGTTACGAGCAGTACTTC. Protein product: CASSLVLQGYEQYF.

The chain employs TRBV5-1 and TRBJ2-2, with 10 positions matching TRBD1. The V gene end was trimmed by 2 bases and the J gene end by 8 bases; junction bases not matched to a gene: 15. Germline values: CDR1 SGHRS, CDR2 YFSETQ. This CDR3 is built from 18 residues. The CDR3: CASSLHYPGTGEKGELFF. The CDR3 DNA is TGCGCCAGCAGCTTACATTATCCCGGGACAGGGGAAAAGGGGGAGCTGTTTTTT.

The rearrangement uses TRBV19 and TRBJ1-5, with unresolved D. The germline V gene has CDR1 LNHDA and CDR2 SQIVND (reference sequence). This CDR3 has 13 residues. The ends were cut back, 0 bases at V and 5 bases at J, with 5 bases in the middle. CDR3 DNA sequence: TGTGCCAGTAGTATAGATCTTTATCAGCCCCAGCATTTT. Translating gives CASSIDLYQPQHF.

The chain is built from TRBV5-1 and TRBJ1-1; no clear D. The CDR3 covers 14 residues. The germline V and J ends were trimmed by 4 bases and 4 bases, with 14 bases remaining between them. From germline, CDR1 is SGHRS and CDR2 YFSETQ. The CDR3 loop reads CASSLLGESTEAFF. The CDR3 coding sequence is TGCGCCAGCAGCCTACTTGGGGAGAGCACTGAAGCTTTCTTT.